These T cell receptor beta chains were read from a single sample in a study of blood T cell repertoires in COVID-19. Only in-frame clones appear in the TCRdb table, and some are missing; sequencing was by immunoSEQ multiplex PCR. The sample shows fewer than 150,000 clones, about 76% of them seen only once. What was sequenced was peripheral blood. The receptor source for this set is a man older than 75 with acute or convalescent COVID-19. Each CDR3 is given with its conserved first and last residue. The D gene is left open where the match is weak. A clone size is listed for some rows: how often the clone was seen (once, few, many), or a class if it is expanded.

CDR3aa	CDR3nt	d_gene	v_gene	j_gene	abundance
CASSLEGTGDQPQHF	TGCGCCAGCAGCCTGGAAGGGACGGGGGATCAGCCCCAGCATTTT	-	TRBV5-1	TRBJ1-5	-
CASSLRAGGVGELFF	TGCGCCAGCAGCTTGCGAGCGGGGGGAGTCGGGGAGCTGTTTTTT	TRBD2	TRBV5-1	TRBJ2-2	-
CASSQDRRPWSGAFF	TGTGCCAGCAGCCAAGATCGACGACCCTGGTCGGGGGCTTTCTTT	-	TRBV4-2	TRBJ1-1	-
CASSPPRGQGASYTF	TGCGCCAGCAGCCCCCCAAGGGGACAGGGGGCGAGCTACACCTTC	TRBD1	TRBV4-1	TRBJ1-2	-
CASRQGKETQYF	TGTGCCAGCAGACAGGGAAAAGAGACCCAGTACTTC	-	TRBV12-3/TRBV12-4	TRBJ2-5	-
CASSHERFGQPQHF	TGTGCCAGCAGCCATGAGAGATTCGGTCAGCCCCAGCATTTT	-	TRBV6-5	TRBJ1-5	-
CASSLGRKGASYNEQFF	TGTGCCAGCAGCTTAGGCAGGAAAGGGGCCTCCTACAATGAGCAGTTCTTC	-	TRBV11-3	TRBJ2-1	-
CASSRQVTATNEKLFF	TGTGCCAGCAGCCGCCAGGTAACTGCAACTAATGAAAAACTGTTTTTT	-	TRBV3-1/TRBV3-2	TRBJ1-4	-
CASSPGPYEQYF	TGTGCCAGCAGTCCAGGGCCCTACGAGCAGTACTTC	-	TRBV12-3/TRBV12-4	TRBJ2-7	once
CASSRTTKAGELFF	TGTGCCAGCAGTCGTACGACTAAAGCCGGGGAGCTGTTTTTT	-	TRBV6-5	TRBJ2-2	-
CAIKPGQGAQEQYF	TGTGCCATCAAACCGGGACAGGGGGCCCAAGAGCAGTACTTC	TRBD1	TRBV10-3	TRBJ2-7	-
CASRIQGTYGYTF	TGTGCCAGCAGGATACAGGGGACCTATGGCTACACCTTC	TRBD1	TRBV6-5	TRBJ1-2	-
CASHSGANVLTF	TGTGCCAGCCACTCTGGGGCCAACGTCCTGACTTTC	-	TRBV6-5	TRBJ2-6	-
CASTGQSYGYTF	TGTGCCAGTACTGGACAGTCCTATGGCTACACCTTC	-	TRBV28	TRBJ1-2	once
CASAQENHAGGETQYF	TGTGCCAGCGCCCAGGAAAACCACGCGGGGGGTGAGACCCAGTACTTC	TRBD2	TRBV2	TRBJ2-5	once
CASRSMPGVLDTQYF	TGTGCCAGTCGGTCAATGCCAGGGGTTTTGGATACGCAGTATTTT	-	TRBV6-5	TRBJ2-3	-
CASSIIGILQGSTNYGYTF	TGTGCCAGTAGTATTATCGGGATATTACAGGGTTCTACTAACTATGGCTACACCTTC	-	TRBV19	TRBJ1-2	-
CASSPPNGQTNYGYTF	TGTGCCAGCTCACCCCCTAACGGACAAACTAACTATGGCTACACCTTC	-	TRBV18	TRBJ1-2	-
CASSHNRGYNEQFF	TGTGCCAGCAGTCATAACAGGGGGTACAATGAGCAGTTCTTC	TRBD1	TRBV28	TRBJ2-1	-
CASGMTGRGTQYF	TGTGCCAGCGGAATGACAGGCCGTGGGACCCAGTACTTC	-	TRBV19	TRBJ2-5	-
CASSGQNYGYTF	TGTGCCAGCAGTGGACAGAACTATGGCTACACCTTC	-	TRBV2	TRBJ1-2	-
CASTPQSDFRYGYTF	TGTGCCAGCACGCCCCAATCCGACTTCCGCTATGGCTACACCTTC	-	TRBV5-6	TRBJ1-2	-
CASSHRKDTQYF	TGTGCCAGCAGTCACAGAAAAGATACGCAGTATTTT	-	TRBV6-6	TRBJ2-3	-
CASWSTGRPEAFF	TGTGCCAGCTGGTCGACAGGGAGACCTGAAGCTTTCTTT	TRBD1	TRBV28	TRBJ1-1	-
CASSQAAGGNTIYF	TGTGCCAGCAGCCAAGCGGCAGGGGGAAACACCATATATTTT	-	TRBV3-1/TRBV3-2	TRBJ1-3	-
CASSLTGPYEQYF	TGTGCCAGCAGTTTAACAGGCCCCTACGAGCAGTACTTC	-	TRBV27	TRBJ2-7	-
CASSLRGGTSTDTQYF	TGTGCCAGCAGCCTCCGCGGGGGGACTAGCACAGATACGCAGTATTTT	TRBD2	TRBV11-3	TRBJ2-3	-
CASSAWGVANYGYTF	TGTGCCAGCAGCGCTTGGGGAGTTGCTAACTATGGCTACACCTTC	-	TRBV7-9	TRBJ1-2	-
CASSQQGGTDTQYF	TGCGCCAGCAGCCAACAGGGTGGAACAGATACGCAGTATTTT	-	TRBV4-3	TRBJ2-3	-
CASSLAGWSGGYTF	TGTGCCAGCAGTTTGGCGGGGTGGAGTGGTGGCTACACCTTC	-	TRBV27	TRBJ1-2	-
CASSPLAGGRETQYF	TGTGCCAGCAGTCCCCTAGCGGGGGGGCGGGAGACCCAGTACTTC	TRBD2	TRBV6-2/TRBV6-3	TRBJ2-5	few
CASSITPTGFDEQYF	TGTGCCAGCAGCATTACCCCCACAGGGTTCGACGAGCAGTACTTC	-	TRBV11-2	TRBJ2-7	-
CASSYSGWDRADEQFF	TGTGCCAGCAGTTACTCGGGGTGGGACAGGGCCGATGAGCAGTTCTTC	TRBD1	TRBV6-5	TRBJ2-1	once
CASSQVLIRGSQPQHF	TGCGCCAGCAGCCAGGTCCTCATAAGAGGGAGTCAGCCCCAGCATTTT	-	TRBV4-1	TRBJ1-5	-
CASSLGQGRYNEQFF	TGTGCCAGCAGCTTGGGGCAGGGCCGTTACAATGAGCAGTTCTTC	-	TRBV9	TRBJ2-1	once
CASSLARSGGAEAGELFF	TGTGCCAGCAGCTTAGCGCGGTCAGGGGGCGCGGAAGCCGGGGAGCTGTTTTTT	TRBD1	TRBV7-9	TRBJ2-2	few
CASSLATPLQETQYF	TGTGCCAGCAGCTTAGCGACTCCTCTCCAAGAGACCCAGTACTTC	-	TRBV7-9	TRBJ2-5	-
CASGYQKRRLSYEQYF	TGTGCCAGCGGCTATCAGAAGCGGAGATTAAGCTACGAGCAGTACTTC	-	TRBV2	TRBJ2-7	few
CASSRTEQENYGYTF	TGTGCCAGCAGCCGTACGGAGCAAGAGAACTATGGCTACACCTTC	-	TRBV6-5	TRBJ1-2	-
CAISEQGFSGNTIYF	TGTGCCATCAGTGAACAGGGGTTCTCTGGAAACACCATATATTTT	TRBD1	TRBV10-3	TRBJ1-3	once
CASSPMTGTTGELFF	TGTGCCAGCAGCCCAATGACAGGAACCACCGGGGAGCTGTTTTTT	-	TRBV5-4	TRBJ2-2	-
CASSEWAGGSTRREQYF	TGTGCCAGCAGTGAATGGGCGGGGGGGTCCACTAGGCGCGAGCAGTACTTC	TRBD2	TRBV6-1	TRBJ2-7	-
CASSLVQGYTDTQYF	TGTGCCAGCAGCTTAGTTCAGGGCTACACAGATACGCAGTATTTT	-	TRBV7-9	TRBJ2-3	-
CASRPIQGQLFPYSPLHF	TGTGCCAGCAGACCGATCCAAGGACAGCTCTTTCCCTATTCACCCCTCCACTTT	-	TRBV28	TRBJ1-6	-
CAWTLTGNRRSEQYF	TGTGCCTGGACCCTCACGGGGAATAGAAGGAGCGAGCAGTACTTC	-	TRBV30	TRBJ2-7	-
CASSLNRGQTGELFF	TGTGCCAGCAGCTTGAACAGGGGGCAGACCGGGGAGCTGTTTTTT	TRBD1	TRBV5-4	TRBJ2-2	-